This T cell receptor (beta chain) was retrieved from a study of blood T cell repertoires in COVID-19 (TCRdb year 2020). For the wider study: The collaborator samples originated in the United States, Italy and Spain and spanned the acute and convalescent phases of COVID-19. Samples were obtained from the ongoing ImmuneRACE study (first 160 participants) and from about 1,300 subjects provided by 6 global collaborators. A de-identified subject ID, COVID-19 status, age in years and sex were almost always included in the sample metadata. The repertoires were released in a freely available public database intended as a resource for research on the immune response to SARS-CoV-2. Deeply sampled blood TCRbeta repertoires from subjects exposed to, actively infected with, or recovered from COVID-19 were included in the dataset. The prospective study material was composed of cDNA or gDNA derived from T cells, B-cell-depleted T cells, or PBMCs. HLA class I and class II types, where available, came from metadata supplied by the sample provider rather than from assay-based typing.

Results and caveats for the whole study, not just this receptor: The quantity of clinical and demographic metadata differed by source and by participant and was supplied without curation.

The CDR3 holds 18 amino acids from the cysteine to the phenylalanine. Left in the record is the CDR3 DNA by itself, 54 bases read in frame from the first base. CDR1 GTSNPN and CDR2 SVGIG were looked up in the germline V gene (reference sequence). Clipping removes 4 bases from V and 5 bases from J, with 13 as the unmatched junction base count. Each collaborating institution followed its own protocols to collect whole blood in K2EDTA tubes. Collaborator samples were shipped for TCRbeta analysis as frozen whole blood, isolated PBMCs, or DNA extracted from either sample type. TCRbeta CDR3 regions were amplified from genomic DNA using the immunoSEQ Assay, a bias-controlled multiplex PCR. In the original analysis: Within the assay, amplification of reference gene primers was used to estimate how many nucleated cells each sample contained. Sequence reads were collapsed and filtered to measure the absolute abundance of every unique TCRbeta CDR3 rearrangement. For each sample, productive Simpson clonality was calculated by taking the square root of Simpson's diversity index across productive rearrangements. Sourced from immuneACCESS, this table was stored by TCRdb with only in-frame sequences that have V and J called. A share of the clones is absent; for the studies checked, an unresolved V gene accounts for under half, and the remainder has no known explanation. For V, J and clone size, that table is used; D and trimming come from the DNA. In all, the sample holds roughly 70,000 clones, and 80% to 95% of those were seen once. The ten most abundant clones make up roughly 7.2% of the sample.

Worth noting for this clone: Its antigen is not yet known. The input lacks base qualities; no much larger clone sits a single base away.

The chain is made from TRBV30 and TRBJ2-5; the central 16 bases match TRBD2. This TCR was sampled from a human donor in a cohort sampled during active COVID-19. Input material: peripheral blood. Here is the DNA: TGTGCCTGGATCTCCCCGGGACTAGCGGGGGGGGCCTGGGAGACCCAGTACTTC. Translated, it reads CAWISPGLAGGAWETQYF. Outside the CDR3, residues come from the reference TRBV30 and TRBJ2-5 proteins, so the full variable domain is: SQTIHQWPATLVQPVGSPLSLECTVEGTSNPNLYWYRQAAGRGLQLLFYSVGIGQISSEVPQNLSASRPQDRQFILSSKKLLLSDSGFYLCAWISPGLAGGAWETQYFGPGTRLLVL.